This T cell receptor beta chain comes out of a study of control samples from healthy donors and cancer patients. The CDR3 loop spans 16 amino acids. The V segment lost 1 base and the J segment 7 bases; nucleotides outside the gene matches: 10. Germline values: CDR1 GTSNPN, CDR2 SVGIG (reference sequence). Produced via immunoSEQ multiplex PCR; TCRdb's table is partial and in-frame only. The sample lists about 80,000 clones, about 79% seen once, with 11% in the top ten. The chain carries TRBV30 and TRBJ1-6, with 7 nucleotides matching TRBD1. The sequencing input was PBMCs. This receptor was taken from a man aged 55-75 years with head and neck cancer. CDR3 in amino acids: CAWSGPMGQTNSPLHF. The CDR3 coding sequence is TGTGCCTGGAGTGGGCCGATGGGACAGACAAATTCACCCCTCCACTTT.